These 16 T cell receptor beta chains were sequenced from one sample in a study of long-term antiretroviral therapy in people with HIV. Survey-level immunoSEQ v3.0 assays were run. The table came from immunoSEQ multiplex PCR; TCRdb's copy has only in-frame clones and leaves some out. The sample holds 30,000 to 35,000 clones, 83% seen once. The sample consisted of unsorted PBMCs, taken 0.4 years before starting antiretroviral therapy. Source of these receptors: a man aged 18 to 29 with HIV.

This chain connects TRBV19 to TRBJ1-5; the D is unclear. Per germline, CDR1 LNHDA and CDR2 SQIVND (reference sequence). Between the trimmed V and J ends, which lost 4 bases and 2 bases, there was a span of 15 bases. The CDR3 is made up of 16 amino acids. The CDR3 DNA sequence: TGTGCCAGTAGTACTACTTTAGTGATGGGCAATCAGCCCCAGCATTTT. Its translation is CASSTTLVMGNQPQHF.

By frequency in the sample, this clone is medium-sized. The chain links TRBV7-9 to TRBJ2-3; TRBD1 is a possible D gene (5 bases). Per germline, CDR1 SEHNR and CDR2 FQNEAQ (reference sequence). This CDR3 contains 17 residues. Trimming stripped 5 bases from V and 0 bases from J, with 18 bases between. CDR3 nucleotides: TGTGCCAGCAGCCCCTCCTGGGGCAGCCCTAGCACAGATACGCAGTATTTT. It specifies CASSPSWGSPSTDTQYF.

This clone was observed a few times. This rearrangement joins TRBV25-1 to TRBJ1-5; D ambiguous. Germline values: CDR1 MGHDK, CDR2 SYGVNS. The CDR3 extends over 14 amino acids. Trimming took off 6 bases at V and 9 bases at J, with 18 bases between the two ends. CDR3 region: CASRRGRSPGPQHF. The DNA for the CDR3 is TGTGCCAGCAGACGAGGCCGTTCCCCAGGGCCCCAGCATTTT.

The chain carries TRBV2 and TRBJ2-7; no clear D gene. The CDR3 runs to 11 residues. V was shortened by 10 bases and J by 6 bases, with 13 bases between the two germline ends. Per germline, CDR1 SNHLY and CDR2 FYNNEI. For the CDR3, the DNA is TGTGCCATTAGTCCGAGGAGCGAGCAGTACTTC. It encodes CAISPRSEQYF.

The sample holds a few counts of this clone. The J gene is TRBJ2-2, the V gene TRBV7-9; unclear D gene. The CDR3 extends over 11 amino acids. Germline CDR1 is SEHNR and CDR2 is FQNEAQ (reference sequence). DNA for the CDR3: TGTGGCTACCTTCTCACCGGGGAGCTGTTTTTT. The encoded protein is CGYLLTGELFF. The full variable domain, its missing parts supplied by reference TRBV7-9 and TRBJ2-2, is DTGVSQNPRHKITKRGQNVTFRCDPISEHNRLYWYRQTLGQGPEFLTYFQNEAQLEKSRLLSDRFSAERPKGSFSTLEIQRTEQGDSAMYLCGYLLTGELFFGEGSRLTVL.

The V and J genes are TRBV30 and TRBJ2-4; D remains unclear. The CDR3 is 13 amino acids. V lost 0 bases to trimming and J lost 1 base, with 4 bases between them. The germline V gene encodes CDR1 GTSNPN and CDR2 SVGIG (reference sequence). The CDR3 DNA sequence: TGTGCCTGGAGTGTGGGCGCCAAAAACATTCAGTACTTC. Translation gives CAWSVGAKNIQYF.

This chain joins TRBV18 and TRBJ1-4; 8 nucleotides align to TRBD1. The V gene end was trimmed by 3 bases and the J gene end by 6 bases; junction bases not matched to a gene: 6. CDR3 length: 15 residues. The germline V gene encodes CDR1 KGHSH and CDR2 LQKENI. Here the CDR3 reads CASSPRTGFDEKLFF. CDR3 in DNA: TGTGCCAGCTCACCCCGGACAGGGTTCGATGAAAAACTGTTTTTT.

The rearrangement uses TRBV7-8 and TRBJ2-7, with 9 bases lining up with TRBD2. The ends lost 5 bases at V and 3 bases at J; junction bases unmatched: 8. Per germline, CDR1 SGHVS and CDR2 FQNEAQ. CDR3 length equals 15 residues. CDR3: CASSPGAGGYYEQYF. The CDR3 DNA reads as TGTGCCAGCAGCCCAGGGGCGGGAGGGTACTACGAGCAGTACTTC.

This chain joins TRBV2 and TRBJ1-4; 10 bases are a match to TRBD1. CDR1 SNHLY and CDR2 FYNNEI come from the germline V gene. The CDR3 has 15 amino acids. The ends lost 1 base at V and 7 bases at J; junction bases unmatched: 3. Here the CDR3 reads CASSEGDRGAEKLFF. As DNA, the CDR3 is TGTGCCAGCAGTGAAGGGGACAGGGGAGCTGAAAAACTGTTTTTT.

The chain recombines TRBV6-1 with TRBJ1-1, with TRBD1 matching 10 bases. The trim removed 4 bases at V and 0 bases at J, leaving 8 bases unmatched. The CDR3 runs to 17 residues. Germline values: CDR1 MNHNS, CDR2 SASEGT. As DNA, the CDR3 is TGTGCCAGCAGTGCGACAGGGGGCGCCGGGATGAACACTGAAGCTTTCTTT. This sequence encodes CASSATGGAGMNTEAFF.

This sequence joins TRBV5-1 and TRBJ1-1, with D unresolved. The length of the CDR3 is 14 residues. From germline, CDR1 is SGHRS and CDR2 YFSETQ. The V end was cut by 0 bases, the J end by 2 bases, with 8 bases between. CDR3 loop: CASSLGSGNTEAFF. DNA of the CDR3: TGCGCCAGCAGCTTGGGTTCGGGTAACACTGAAGCTTTCTTT.

The genes are TRBV5-1 and TRBJ2-2; TRBD1 is a possible D gene (6 bases). The CDR3 is made up of 15 amino acids. The V end was cut by 4 bases, the J end by 4 bases, with 14 bases between. Germline assignment: CDR1 SGHRS and CDR2 YFSETQ. This CDR3 is CASSREQGPTGELFF. DNA for the CDR3: TGCGCCAGCAGCAGGGAACAGGGACCCACCGGGGAGCTGTTTTTT.

V usage is TRBV30 and J usage is TRBJ1-2; D gene ambiguous. This CDR3 contains 13 residues. Trimming left V 2 bases short and J 6 bases short, with 13 bases between. Germline loops: CDR1 GTSNPN, CDR2 SVGIG (reference sequence). CDR3 residues: CAWSPINSHGYTF. In nucleotides, the CDR3 is TGTGCCTGGAGTCCCATTAATTCGCATGGCTACACCTTC.

V gene TRBV6-5 combines with J gene TRBJ2-7, with 7 bases identical to TRBD2. The CDR3 contains 15 residues. Germline CDR1 reads MNHEY; CDR2 reads SVGAGI. J lost 0 bases, V lost 6 bases, and 8 bases had no gene match. The CDR3 DNA reads TGTGCCAGCAGCCCCTGGGGGGGGAACTCCTACGAGCAGTACTTC. Its translation is CASSPWGGNSYEQYF.

The chain employs TRBV7-9 and TRBJ1-1; tentatively, D is TRBD1 (5 bases). Germline lookup yields CDR1 SEHNR and CDR2 FQNEAQ (reference sequence). This CDR3 has 18 residues. V lost 2 bases, J lost 0 bases, and 19 bases lay in between. Here the CDR3 reads CASSLPPDSLRMNTEAFF. Here the CDR3 DNA reads TGTGCCAGCAGCTTACCCCCTGACAGCCTGAGGATGAACACTGAAGCTTTCTTT.

This chain connects TRBV19 to TRBJ2-7; D ambiguous. V lost 1 base and J 4 bases, leaving 8 bases between the germline ends. This CDR3 is 13 amino acids long. The V gene's germline CDR1 is LNHDA and CDR2 SQIVND (reference sequence). CDR3 protein: CASSIANGYEQYF. CDR3 coding DNA: TGTGCCAGTAGTATAGCTAACGGATACGAGCAGTACTTC.